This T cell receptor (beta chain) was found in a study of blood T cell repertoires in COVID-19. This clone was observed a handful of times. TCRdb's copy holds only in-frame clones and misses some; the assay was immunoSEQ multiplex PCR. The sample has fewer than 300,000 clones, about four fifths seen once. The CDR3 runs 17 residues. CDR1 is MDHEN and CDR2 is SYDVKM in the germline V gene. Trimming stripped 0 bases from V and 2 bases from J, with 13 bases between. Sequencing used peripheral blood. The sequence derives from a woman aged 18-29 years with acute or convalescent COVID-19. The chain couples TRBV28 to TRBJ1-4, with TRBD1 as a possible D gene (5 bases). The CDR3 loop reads CASSLWGRGRTNEKLFF. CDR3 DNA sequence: TGTGCCAGCAGTTTATGGGGGCGGGGAAGGACTAATGAAAAACTGTTTTTT.